Reported below is one T cell receptor beta chain. This entry comes from a study of blood T cell repertoires in COVID-19. Study-level background: Sources were T cells, B-cell-depleted T cells, or PBMCs; the material itself was cDNA or gDNA.

The germline CDR1 and CDR2 sequences are GTSNPN and SVGIG (reference sequence). V was clipped by 3 bases and J by 9 bases; unmatched bases: 4. CDR3 size: 13 residues. Original processing methods: The assay estimated nucleated cells by amplifying reference gene primers. TCRdb keeps only in-frame clones here, not all; method: immunoSEQ multiplex PCR. The V and J calls and the clone size are those of that table, but D and trimming were determined from the DNA. The sample carries some 190,000 clones, 81% recorded once. V usage is TRBV30 and J usage is TRBJ1-6, with 8 bases matching TRBD1. The TCR comes from a woman in her thirties or forties with COVID-19, enrolled during active disease. Sequenced: peripheral blood. CDR3 coding DNA: TGTGCCTGGAGGGGACAGGCCTTTTCACCCCTCCACTTT. Its translation: CAWRGQAFSPLHF.